The 3 T cell receptor beta chains in this list originate from one sample, sequenced in a study of glioma-infiltrating T cells after dendritic cell vaccination. Measured with immunoSEQ multiplex PCR; TCRdb has only the in-frame clones, and not every one. The sample has some 110,000 clones, roughly 89% seen once. Time point defined: after dendritic cell vaccination, including at tumor progression/relapse. Sample: blood, taken after dendritic cell vaccination. These receptor sequences come from a human donor with glioblastoma.

This sequence joins TRBV11-3 and TRBJ2-7; TRBD2 agrees at 9 bases. V lost 5 bases and J lost 0; bases outside the gene matches: 2. This CDR3 is 14 amino acids long. Germline CDR1 reads SGHNT; CDR2 reads YENEEA. The CDR3 here is CASSQGLASYEQYF. DNA of the CDR3: TGTGCCAGCAGCCAGGGACTAGCCTCCTACGAGCAGTACTTC.

DNA of the CDR3: TGTGCCAGCAGTGATTCGAGGGATGAGCAGTACTTC. Translated, it gives CASSDSRDEQYF. The chain has TRBV6-1 and TRBJ2-7, with D possibly being TRBD2 (5 bases). CDR3 length equals 12 residues. CDR1 and CDR2 (germline): MNHNS, SASEGT. Trimming took off 3 bases at V and 7 bases at J, with 10 bases between the two ends.

This clone has only a few counts. V usage is TRBV21-1 and J usage is TRBJ2-6; the table assigns TRBD1, which was not confirmed against the DNA. TRBV21-1 has pseudogene status. This CDR3 is built from 17 residues. The CDR3 spells CASRGQQWFAGANVLTF. DNA for the CDR3: TGTGCCAGCCGAGGACAACAGTGGTTCGCCGGGGCCAACGTCCTGACTTTC.